This T cell receptor (beta chain) was profiled in a study of multiple sclerosis patients with progressive multifocal leukoencephalopathy. Sequencing used immunoSEQ multiplex PCR; TCRdb keeps in-frame clones, though not all of them. This table has roughly 30,000 clones, roughly 91% appearing once. Described time point: before natalizumab initiation. Every listed patient previously received interferon beta; all PML patients were women. Study-wide results and caveats: Expanded clones at PML onset predated and persisted through natalizumab therapy.

Of note for this clone: Its antigen is undetermined.

This CDR3 contains 19 residues. CDR1 is SNHLY, CDR2 FYNNEI, per germline. Unmatched junction bases numbered 14, after V lost 1 base and J lost 7 bases. This receptor was obtained from a human donor with multiple sclerosis. The sample taken for sequencing was PBMCs. The chain couples TRBV2 to TRBJ2-3; 13 nucleotides match TRBD2. CDR3 DNA sequence: TGTGCCAGCAGTGAAGAAACGCGATTACTAGCGGGGGGGGGTAATACGCAGTATTTT. Translation: CASSEETRLLAGGGNTQYF.